These 20 T cell receptor beta chains came from one sample sequenced in a study of response to subunit inactivated influenza vaccine. TCRdb re-derived calls from the RT-PCR reads in MiXCR, one entry per CDR3 protein. The profile shows about 620,000 distinct CDR3 sequences, about 11% of them singletons. The sample was also reused in another study, on T cells expressing NK-cell markers. In that study: With UMIs, 5'RACE template switching was used to make TCR beta cDNA.

The specimen was PBMCs from blood, collected on the day of vaccination. These receptors all come from a man between 45 and 60 years old who received an inactivated influenza vaccine.

This clonotype was counted ten times or more. The gene calls are TRBV12-3 or TRBV12-4 and TRBJ2-7; tentatively, D is TRBD1 (6 bases). Trimming stripped 7 bases from V and 3 bases from J, with 13 bases between. There are 13 residues in the CDR3. The CDR3 loop is CASTPGQSYEQYF. DNA of the CDR3: TGTGCCAGCACCCCGGGACAAAGCTACGAGCAGTACTTC.

This clonotype has a handful of counts. The gene calls are TRBV20-1 and TRBJ2-3; either TRBD1 or TRBD2 may supply D (5 bases each). The germline V and J ends were trimmed by 6 bases and 2 bases, with 18 bases remaining between them. The CDR3 contains 15 residues. CDR1 and CDR2 (germline): DFQATT, SNEGSKA (reference sequence). CDR3 amino acids: CSARGSPGHTDTQYF. CDR3 sequence (DNA): TGCAGTGCGCGAGGGAGTCCCGGACACACAGATACGCAGTATTTT.

The chain combines TRBV29-1 with TRBJ1-1; tentatively, D is TRBD1 (5 bases). The ends were cut back, 7 bases at V and 2 bases at J, with 20 bases in the middle. Per germline, CDR1 SQVTM and CDR2 ANQGSEA. The CDR3 sequence is 15 residues long. The CDR3 reads CSAKEGYQLNTEAFF. CDR3 in DNA: TGCAGCGCCAAGGAGGGGTACCAACTTAACACTGAAGCTTTCTTT. The variable domain in full, with the rest retrieved from reference TRBV29-1 and TRBJ1-1, is SAVISQKPSRDICQRGTSLTIQCQVDSQVTMMFWYRQQPGQSLTLIATANQGSEATYESGFVIDKFPISRPNLTFSTLTVSNMSPEDSSIYLCSAKEGYQLNTEAFFGQGTRLTVV.

This clonotype appeared once. The V and J genes are TRBV2 and TRBJ2-3; maybe TRBD1 (5 bases). Trimming removed 7 bases from V and 2 bases from J, with 19 bases in between. CDR1 is SNHLY and CDR2 is FYNNEI in the germline V gene. The CDR3 is 16 amino acids. The CDR3 region is CASTPAARENTDTQYF. As DNA, the CDR3 is TGTGCCAGCACCCCTGCAGCCAGGGAAAACACAGATACGCAGTATTTT.

CDR3 sequence reads: CASSFFLGTSGRSTSYEQYF. DNA for the CDR3: TGTGCCAGCAGTTTTTTCCTAGGGACTAGCGGGAGGTCTACATCCTACGAGCAGTACTTC. The chain has TRBV28 and TRBJ2-7, with 15 bases aligning to TRBD2. V lost 3 bases, J lost 1 base, and 13 bases stayed unmatched. CDR1 is MDHEN, CDR2 SYDVKM, per germline. The CDR3 has 20 amino acids.

This clonotype was observed a handful of times. The chain has TRBV5-1 and TRBJ2-1; D uncertain. The CDR3 runs to 17 residues. Deletions cut 0 bases from V and 4 bases from J, with 17 bases between. The germline V gene encodes CDR1 SGHRS and CDR2 YFSETQ. This CDR3 is CASSLAWHQNLYNEQFF. DNA for the CDR3: TGCGCCAGCAGCTTGGCCTGGCACCAGAACCTATACAATGAGCAGTTCTTC.

This clonotype was counted a few times. The rearrangement links TRBV21-1 to TRBJ2-7; the D call of TRBD1 is as the table states it, not checked on the DNA. TRBV21-1 is noted as a pseudogene. The CDR3 has 16 residues. CDR3 amino acids: CASSQRVDRDPREQYF. As DNA, the CDR3 is TGTGCCAGCAGCCAAAGGGTAGACCGGGACCCCAGAGAGCAGTACTTC.

This clonotype was counted a few times. This chain uses TRBV5-1 with TRBJ1-6; TRBD1 is a possible D gene (6 bases). This CDR3 spans 16 amino acids. Trimming took 2 bases from V and 7 from J, leaving 16 bases between them. Germline V gene lookup returns CDR1 SGHRS and CDR2 YFSETQ. The CDR3 bases are TGCGCCAGCAGCTTTGGGGGTAACAGGGAGAATTCACCCCTCCACTTT. It specifies CASSFGGNRENSPLHF.

Ten or more counts support this clonotype. The V gene is TRBV10-3, the J gene TRBJ2-1; D might be TRBD2 (6 bases). Germline CDR1 ENHRY, CDR2 SYGVKD. Trimming removed 2 bases at V and 4 bases at J, with 12 bases between. The CDR3 totals 15 residues. This CDR3 is CAISEAGLPYNEQFF. The CDR3 nucleotides are TGTGCCATCAGTGAGGCGGGACTCCCATACAATGAGCAGTTCTTC.

This rearrangement joins TRBV11-2 to TRBJ2-5, with D unresolved. This CDR3 comprises 14 residues. V was shortened by 1 base and J by 4 bases, with 10 bases between the two germline ends. The germline V gene encodes CDR1 SGHAT and CDR2 FQNNGV. The CDR3 nucleotides are TGTGCCAGCAGCTTAGGGACCACCCCAGAGACCCAGTACTTC. Protein product: CASSLGTTPETQYF.

The sample holds a few counts of this clonotype. The chain carries TRBV29-1 and TRBJ1-5; perhaps TRBD1 as D (6 bases). Germline V gene lookup returns CDR1 SQVTM and CDR2 ANQGSEA. The germline V and J ends were trimmed by 4 bases and 3 bases, with 10 bases remaining between them. The CDR3 runs 13 residues. The chain's CDR3 is CSVAKGVNQPQHF. In nucleotides, the CDR3 is TGCAGCGTTGCCAAGGGGGTCAATCAGCCCCAGCATTTT.

The chain joins TRBV11-2 to TRBJ2-7; 7 bases agree with TRBD1. Per the germline V gene, CDR1 is SGHAT and CDR2 is FQNNGV. The CDR3 covers 15 residues. The J segment lost 2 bases and the V segment lost 7 bases, leaving 11 bases of the junction unmatched. The CDR3 reads CASIKSGDSTYEQYF. CDR3 nucleotides: TGTGCCAGCATCAAGTCAGGGGACAGTACCTACGAGCAGTACTTC.

The chain joins TRBV5-1 to TRBJ2-2; TRBD1 is a possible D gene (5 bases). V was cut by 1 base and J by 5 bases, with 12 bases left in between. Germline loops: CDR1 SGHRS, CDR2 YFSETQ. CDR3 length: 15 amino acids. CDR3 sequence reads: CASSLQVRGTGELFF. Here the CDR3 DNA reads TGCGCCAGCAGCTTGCAGGTTAGGGGTACCGGGGAGCTGTTTTTT.

This clonotype was counted a few times. This rearrangement joins TRBV7-2 to TRBJ2-4; no clear D gene. CDR1 is SGHTA and CDR2 is FQGNSA in the germline V gene. The CDR3 totals 14 residues. V was pared by 1 base and J by 4 bases, with 8 bases between. CDR3 amino acids: CASSLDGRKNIQYF. The DNA for the CDR3 is TGTGCCAGCAGCTTAGACGGCAGAAAAAACATTCAGTACTTC.

At least ten counts were recorded for this clonotype. This chain uses TRBV7-8 with TRBJ1-2; 7 bases are shared with TRBD1. The CDR3 consists of 15 residues. Trimming removed 5 bases from V and 4 bases from J; junction bases left unmatched: 10. Germline lookup yields CDR1 SGHVS and CDR2 FQNEAQ. The CDR3, as DNA: TGTGCCAGCAGCCTCCGGGACAGAAATTTCTATGGCTACACCTTC. Translation: CASSLRDRNFYGYTF.

The V and J genes are TRBV10-3 and TRBJ2-5; unclear D gene. The CDR3 is made up of 13 amino acids. The germline V gene has CDR1 ENHRY and CDR2 SYGVKD. Trimming took 4 bases from V and 2 from J, leaving 8 bases between them. CDR3 DNA: TGTGCCATCAGTGCCCGGATGCAAGAGACCCAGTACTTC. Encoded protein: CAISARMQETQYF.

This clonotype showed up just a few times. The chain employs TRBV15 and TRBJ2-1; D call uncertain. Per germline, CDR1 LNHNV and CDR2 YYDKDF (reference sequence). The length of the CDR3 is 15 residues. The V and J ends lost 6 bases and 2 bases respectively, with 14 bases between them. In nucleotides, the CDR3 is TGTGCCACCAGTACCGCTCCCAGCGCCTACAATGAGCAGTTCTTC. This translates into CATSTAPSAYNEQFF. Supplemented by reference TRBV15 and TRBJ2-1, the full variable domain reads DAMVIQNPRYQVTQFGKPVTLSCSQTLNHNVMYWYQQKSSQAPKLLFHYYDKDFNNEADTPDNFQSRRPNTSFCFLDIRSPGLGDTAMYLCATSTAPSAYNEQFFGPGTRLTVL.

This clonotype was counted a few times. The chain uses TRBV5-1 and TRBJ2-3; tentative D call: TRBD2 (7 bases). The CDR3 has 15 residues. V dropped 4 bases and J dropped 4 bases, with 16 bases sitting between them. Per the germline V gene, CDR1 is SGHRS and CDR2 is YFSETQ. CDR3 region: CASSAGGLTADTQYF. CDR3 bases: TGCGCCAGCAGCGCCGGGGGGCTTACGGCAGATACGCAGTATTTT.

The chain recombines TRBV18 with TRBJ1-4, with D possibly matching TRBD1 (5 bases). This CDR3 region has 15 residues. Looked up from germline, CDR1 is KGHSH and CDR2 is LQKENI. Trimming left V 1 base short and J 3 bases short, with 9 bases between. The CDR3 protein is CASSPLGDPNEKLFF. As DNA, the CDR3 is TGTGCCAGCTCACCACTCGGGGACCCTAATGAAAAACTGTTTTTT.

Only a few counts were recorded for this clonotype. This chain connects TRBV12-3 or TRBV12-4 to TRBJ2-2; 10 positions match TRBD1. The CDR3 consists of 15 residues. V trimming: 7 bases; J trimming: 9 bases; junction bases outside the gene matches: 11. The CDR3 region is CASKEDRGKSRELFF. The CDR3 region has the DNA TGTGCCAGCAAGGAGGACAGGGGGAAGTCTAGGGAGCTGTTTTTT.